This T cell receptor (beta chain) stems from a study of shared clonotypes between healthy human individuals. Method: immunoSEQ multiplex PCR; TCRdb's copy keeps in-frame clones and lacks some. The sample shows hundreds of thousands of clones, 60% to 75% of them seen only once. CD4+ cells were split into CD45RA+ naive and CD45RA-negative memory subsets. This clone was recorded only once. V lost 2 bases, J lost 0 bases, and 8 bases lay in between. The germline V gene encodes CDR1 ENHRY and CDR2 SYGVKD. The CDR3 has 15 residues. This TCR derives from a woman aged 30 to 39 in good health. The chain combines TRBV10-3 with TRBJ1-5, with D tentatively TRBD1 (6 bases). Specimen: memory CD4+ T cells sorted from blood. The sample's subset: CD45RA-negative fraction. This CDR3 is CAISEGQISNQPQHF. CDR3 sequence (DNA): TGTGCCATCAGTGAGGGACAGATTAGCAATCAGCCCCAGCATTTT.